The 13 T cell receptor beta chains reported below all come from one sample, sequenced in a study of T cells in Graves' hyperthyroidism and ophthalmopathy. The source material, RNA transcripts, was used to amplify TCR beta CDR3 regions. HTBI primers were used for first-round RT-PCR of the TCR CDR3. A single record per CDR3 protein comes from TCRdb applying MiXCR to the multiplex PCR reads. This table holds 800,000 or so distinct CDR3 sequences, 38% found once. The sequencing input was blood. All receptors come from a man aged 18 to 29 with Graves' hyperthyroidism.

The chain uses TRBV19 and TRBJ1-2, with 8 positions matching TRBD1. The length of the CDR3 is 15 residues. V dropped 5 bases and J dropped 6; count of bases not matched to a gene: 11. The germline gives CDR1 LNHDA, CDR2 SQIVND (reference sequence). The CDR3 DNA reads TGTGCCAGTAGTCTCCCACTGACAGGGGTGGATGGCTACACCTTC. It translates to CASSLPLTGVDGYTF.

The rearrangement joins TRBV25-1 to TRBJ1-2, with D uncertain. Trimming took 4 bases from V and 5 from J, leaving 17 bases between them. This CDR3 has 15 amino acids. Looked up from germline, CDR1 is MGHDK and CDR2 is SYGVNS. As DNA, the CDR3 is TGTGCCAGCAGTGCTAGAGATGGACGGAGTTATGGCTACACCTTC. Translated: CASSARDGRSYGYTF.

This clonotype was counted at least ten times. The chain recombines TRBV7-9 with TRBJ2-5; the match to TRBD2 covers 8 bases. Unmatched junction bases numbered 2, after V lost 5 bases and J lost 3 bases. CDR1 is SEHNR and CDR2 is FQNEAQ in the germline V gene (reference sequence). This CDR3 contains 13 residues. CDR3 in DNA: TGTGCCAGCAGCACGACTAGCGAAGAGACCCAGTACTTC. Translation: CASSTTSEETQYF.

This clonotype was observed many times. The V gene is TRBV24-1, the J gene TRBJ2-7, with 7 bases fitting TRBD1. The CDR3 is made up of 13 amino acids. Per germline, CDR1 KGHDR and CDR2 SFDVKD. Trimming removed 5 bases from V and 5 bases from J; junction bases left unmatched: 5. The CDR3 DNA is TGTGCCACCAGTGCTCGGGACAGCCACGAGCAGTACTTC. Protein product: CATSARDSHEQYF.

CDR3 region: CASSLFAGEYYEQYF. The CDR3 bases are TGCGCCAGCAGCTTATTCGCGGGGGAATACTACGAGCAGTACTTC. The chain combines TRBV5-1 with TRBJ2-7; 7 bases are a match to TRBD2. The trim removed 2 bases at V and 3 bases at J, leaving 8 bases unmatched. Germline CDR1 and CDR2: SGHRS and YFSETQ. This CDR3 is 15 amino acids long.

The sample holds many counts of this clonotype. CDR3 in amino acids: CASSPPGNTIYF. The CDR3 region has the DNA TGTGCCAGCAGCCCCCCTGGAAACACCATATATTTT. J is TRBJ1-3 and V is TRBV7-2, with unresolved D. Trimming stripped 5 bases from V and 2 bases from J, with 4 bases between. CDR3 length equals 12 residues. CDR1 is SGHTA, CDR2 FQGNSA, per germline. The whole variable domain, remainder taken from reference TRBV7-2 and TRBJ1-3, is GAGVSQSPSNKVTEKGKDVELRCDPISGHTALYWYRQSLGQGLEFLIYFQGNSAPDKSGLPSDRFSAERTGGSVSTLTIQRTQQEDSAVYLCASSPPGNTIYFGEGSWLTVV.

The gene calls are TRBV6-1 and TRBJ2-2; no definite D call. The CDR3 has 12 residues. Trimming shortened V by 6 bases and J by 9 bases, and 11 bases separated the two germline ends. Germline CDR1 is MNHNS and CDR2 is SASEGT. The CDR3 DNA follows: TGTGCCAGCAGGGCCCTACCGAGGGAGCTGTTTTTT. This translates into CASRALPRELFF.

The table lists this clonotype with many counts. The chain recombines TRBV7-9 with TRBJ2-5; tentatively, D is TRBD1 or TRBD2 (5 bases each). The CDR3 extends over 14 amino acids. Germline CDR1 reads SEHNR; CDR2 reads FQNEAQ (reference sequence). Trimming cost V 5 bases and J 0 bases, with 10 bases left between them. The CDR3 loop is CASSPGTYQETQYF. The CDR3 nucleotides read TGTGCCAGCAGCCCAGGGACCTACCAAGAGACCCAGTACTTC. Based on the CDR3 plus reference TRBV7-9 and TRBJ2-5, the full variable domain is DTGVSQNPRHKITKRGQNVTFRCDPISEHNRLYWYRQTLGQGPEFLTYFQNEAQLEKSRLLSDRFSAERPKGSFSTLEIQRTEQGDSAMYLCASSPGTYQETQYFGPGTRLLVL.

The rearrangement links TRBV6-6 to TRBJ1-5, with D possibly matching TRBD1 (5 bases). CDR3 length: 14 residues. V lost 5 bases and J lost 6, with 14 bases in between. In germline, CDR1 is MNHNY, CDR2 SVGAGI (reference sequence). CDR3 nucleotides: TGTGCCAGCAGTGAATTGGGGGGTACTCAGCCCCAGCATTTT. Amino acids: CASSELGGTQPQHF.

The chain employs TRBV9 and TRBJ2-7; D is perhaps TRBD2 (7 bases). The germline V gene encodes CDR1 SGDLS and CDR2 YYNGEE. The CDR3 contains 16 residues. The V end lost 5 bases, the J end lost 3 bases, and 21 bases lay between the germline ends. This chain's CDR3 is CASSPVRGGEVYEQYF. CDR3 DNA sequence: TGTGCCAGCAGTCCCGTGAGGGGGGGGGAAGTCTACGAGCAGTACTTC.

This clonotype occurred a few times. The chain combines TRBV12-5 with TRBJ1-1, with D tentatively TRBD1 (6 bases). The germline V and J ends were trimmed by 6 bases and 4 bases, with 15 bases remaining between them. CDR1 and CDR2 (germline): LGHNT, FRNRAP. The CDR3 is made up of 14 amino acids. CDR3 DNA sequence: TGTGCTAGTGGCCAGACGTTACAGGGCACTGAAGCTTTCTTT. This codes for CASGQTLQGTEAFF.

This clonotype was seen ten or more times. V usage is TRBV29-1 and J usage is TRBJ1-1, with TRBD1 as a possible D gene (5 bases). Trimming removed 4 bases at V and 4 bases at J, with 13 bases between. The CDR3 length is 13 residues. The germline gives CDR1 SQVTM, CDR2 ANQGSEA. CDR3 protein: CSVGGVQGTEAFF. Written as DNA, the CDR3 is TGCAGCGTTGGGGGAGTTCAGGGCACTGAAGCTTTCTTT. The variable domain in full, with the rest retrieved from reference TRBV29-1 and TRBJ1-1, is SAVISQKPSRDICQRGTSLTIQCQVDSQVTMMFWYRQQPGQSLTLIATANQGSEATYESGFVIDKFPISRPNLTFSTLTVSNMSPEDSSIYLCSVGGVQGTEAFFGQGTRLTVV.

The rearrangement links TRBV9 to TRBJ1-2; TRBD1 matches at 11 bases. V lost 3 bases to trimming and J lost 8 bases; unmatched junction nucleotides: 12. CDR3 length: 16 residues. Germline loops: CDR1 SGDLS, CDR2 YYNGEE. CDR3 in DNA: TGTGCCAGCAGCGCTTACCCCGGACAGGGGGCCGGAGGCTACACCTTC. It codes for CASSAYPGQGAGGYTF.